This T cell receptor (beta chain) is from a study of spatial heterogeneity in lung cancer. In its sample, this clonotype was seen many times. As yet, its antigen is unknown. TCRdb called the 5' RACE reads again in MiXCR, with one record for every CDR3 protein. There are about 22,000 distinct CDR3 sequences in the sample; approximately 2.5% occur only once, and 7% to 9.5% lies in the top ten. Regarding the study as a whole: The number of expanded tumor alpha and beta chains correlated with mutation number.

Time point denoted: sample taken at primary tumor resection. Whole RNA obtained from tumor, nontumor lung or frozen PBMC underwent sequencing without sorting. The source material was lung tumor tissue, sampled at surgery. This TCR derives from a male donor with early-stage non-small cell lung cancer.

DNA for the CDR3: TGTGCCAGCAGTTTACCCCGGGCAGGGACGTACTATGGCTACACCTTC. Translation gives CASSLPRAGTYYGYTF. V is TRBV28 and J is TRBJ1-2, with D possibly matching TRBD1 (5 bases). V shed 2 bases and J shed 3 bases, with 16 bases lying between them. The V gene's germline CDR1 is MDHEN and CDR2 SYDVKM. This CDR3 contains 16 residues.